This T cell receptor beta chain is drawn from a study of graft-versus-host responses after intestinal transplantation. Findings of the study overall: GvH clones turned up in recipient marrow; some had shown up first in ileum or blood.

In the case of this clone: Its cognate antigen is unknown.

Only in-frame clones appear in the TCRdb table, and some are missing; sequencing was by immunoSEQ multiplex PCR. Of tens of thousands of clones in the sample, around 90% were seen once. V lost 0 bases and J lost 7, with 13 bases in between. The germline V gene has CDR1 MDHEN and CDR2 SYDVKM. The length of the CDR3 is 15 residues. Specimen: unstimulated CD8+ T cells sorted from spleen or lymph node cells, collected before transplant. This clonotype originated in a human donor who was the organ donor for an intestinal transplant. The chain uses TRBV28 and TRBJ1-5; a possible D gene is TRBD1 (6 bases). The CDR3 here is CASSLWGRGGQPQHF. For the CDR3, the DNA is TGTGCCAGCAGTTTATGGGGCAGGGGCGGCCAGCCCCAGCATTTT.